The 30 T cell receptor beta chains below were found in one sample sequenced in a study of blood T cell repertoires in COVID-19. This table comes from immunoSEQ multiplex PCR, and its TCRdb copy is limited to in-frame clones, with some not included. The table records fewer than 45,000 clones, less than 90% of them present only once. The sequenced sample consisted of peripheral blood. The receptor set was obtained from a man in his 60s with COVID-19, enrolled during active disease.

This chain joins TRBV10-3 and TRBJ2-5, with D tentatively TRBD2 (6 bases). Germline V gene sequence: CDR1 ENHRY, CDR2 SYGVKD. Deletions cut 2 bases from V and 2 bases from J, with 9 bases between. The CDR3 is made up of 14 amino acids. CDR3 nucleotide sequence: TGTGCCATCAGTGAGGCGGGACCTCAAGAGACCCAGTACTTC. It encodes CAISEAGPQETQYF.

The chain links TRBV10-3 to TRBJ1-1, with 9 bases identical to TRBD1. V shed 2 bases, J shed 1 base, and the junction held 8 bases outside the gene matches. Germline values: CDR1 ENHRY, CDR2 SYGVKD. The CDR3 consists of 17 residues. Here the CDR3 DNA reads TGTGCCATCAGTGAGCCGGTACAGGGGGCCAGGAACACTGAAGCTTTCTTT. Amino acids: CAISEPVQGARNTEAFF.

This clone has a single count. The rearrangement links TRBV7-2 to TRBJ1-6; 8 nucleotides agree with TRBD1. The CDR3 runs 15 residues. V was clipped by 5 bases and J by 8 bases; unmatched bases: 8. Per the germline V gene, CDR1 is SGHTA and CDR2 is FQGNSA. CDR3 in DNA: TGTGCCAGCAGCCTACGGACAGGGAGCGATTCACCCCTCCACTTT. Encoded protein: CASSLRTGSDSPLHF.

The chain is built from TRBV5-8 and TRBJ2-1; D may be TRBD2 (6 bases). This CDR3 spans 17 amino acids. The V gene lost 4 bases and the J gene lost 0 bases, with 17 bases spanning the gap. Per the germline V gene, CDR1 is SGHTS and CDR2 is YDEGEE. This chain's CDR3 is CASSHWDFSSSYNEQFF. CDR3 sequence (DNA): TGTGCCAGCAGCCACTGGGACTTCTCGAGCTCCTACAATGAGCAGTTCTTC. The full variable domain, in which reference TRBV5-8 and TRBJ2-1 provide the parts outside the CDR3, is EAGVTQSPTHLIKTRGQQATLRCSPISGHTSVYWYQQALGLGLQFLLWYDEGEERNRGNFPPRFSGRQFPNYSSELNVNALELEDSALYLCASSHWDFSSSYNEQFFGPGTRLTVL.

The chain employs TRBV7-2 and TRBJ1-2; D uncertain. Trimming pared 1 base from V and 8 bases from J, leaving 17 bases between. Germline values: CDR1 SGHTA, CDR2 FQGNSA. CDR3 length: 15 amino acids. The CDR3 nucleotides read TGTGCCAGCAGCTTAGGGGGATTGTCAAGCGGAGGCTACACCTTC. It specifies CASSLGGLSSGGYTF.

V usage is TRBV18 and J usage is TRBJ2-1, with 11 bases aligning to TRBD1. This CDR3 has 15 residues. Per germline, CDR1 KGHSH and CDR2 LQKENI. With V trimmed by 6 bases and J by 4 bases, 5 bases remained unmatched. This chain's CDR3 is CASSLGQGAYNEQFF. The CDR3 nucleotides are TGTGCCAGCTCCCTCGGACAGGGGGCTTACAATGAGCAGTTCTTC.

J is TRBJ2-1 and V is TRBV13; possible D gene TRBD1, 6 bases. V was shortened by 4 bases and J by 7 bases, with 14 bases between the two germline ends. CDR3 size: 14 residues. Germline V gene lookup returns CDR1 PRHDT and CDR2 FYEKMQ (reference sequence). In DNA form, the CDR3 reads TGTGCCAGCAGCTACAGGGTTCCGGTGAATGAGCAGTTCTTC. Protein sequence: CASSYRVPVNEQFF. The full variable domain, in which reference TRBV13 and TRBJ2-1 provide the parts outside the CDR3, is AAGVIQSPRHLIKEKRETATLKCYPIPRHDTVYWYQQGPGQDPQFLISFYEKMQSDKGSIPDRFSAQQFSDYHSELNMSSLELGDSALYFCASSYRVPVNEQFFGPGTRLTVL.

The gene calls are TRBV16 and TRBJ2-3, with 9 positions matching TRBD2. The CDR3 runs 17 residues. J was trimmed by 3 bases and V by 2 bases; bases with no gene match: 9. Looked up from germline, CDR1 is KGHSY and CDR2 is FQNENV. As DNA, the CDR3 is TGTGCCAGCAGCCAAGTTGGTAGCGGGAGTGGTACAGATACGCAGTATTTT. Protein sequence: CASSQVGSGSGTDTQYF.

The gene calls are TRBV5-1 and TRBJ2-2; 10 nucleotides align to TRBD2. Germline V gene lookup returns CDR1 SGHRS and CDR2 YFSETQ. V lost 6 bases, J lost 3 bases, and 5 bases stayed unmatched. The CDR3 runs to 15 residues. The CDR3 DNA reads as TGCGCCAGCAACTTTGGACTAGCGGACACCGGGGAGCTGTTTTTT. Protein product: CASNFGLADTGELFF.

CDR3 DNA: TGCGCCAGCAGTCTTTCAGGCTCCACTTATGGCTACACCTTC. Its protein is CASSLSGSTYGYTF. The J gene is TRBJ1-2, the V gene TRBV23-1; D remains ambiguous. TRBV23-1 is placed among ORFs of uncertain function. The CDR3 is made up of 14 amino acids. Trimming left V 4 bases short and J 5 bases short, with 14 bases between.

This chain joins TRBV11-2 and TRBJ2-3; a weak D match, TRBD2 (5 bases). The germline gives CDR1 SGHAT, CDR2 FQNNGV. V was cut by 2 bases and J by 4 bases, with 13 bases left in between. The CDR3 has 15 residues. CDR3 sequence (DNA): TGTGCCAGCAGCTTAAATGTGGGAGAGGCAGATACGCAGTATTTT. Its protein is CASSLNVGEADTQYF.

This clone appeared a few times. The rearrangement uses TRBV30 and TRBJ1-1; 9 bases match TRBD1. The CDR3 spans 20 residues. Germline V lookup: CDR1 GTSNPN, CDR2 SVGIG (reference sequence). The J segment lost 0 bases and the V segment lost 2 bases, leaving 19 bases of the junction unmatched. This CDR3 reads CAWSPMYTGGRRSMNTEAFF. CDR3 bases: TGTGCCTGGAGTCCAATGTATACAGGGGGCAGAAGAAGCATGAACACTGAAGCTTTCTTT.

V usage is TRBV5-4 and J usage is TRBJ2-7, with 8 bases matching TRBD1. V was pared by 3 bases and J by 0 bases, with 8 bases of the junction left unmatched. CDR1 is SGHNT and CDR2 is YYREEE in the germline V gene (reference sequence). The CDR3 has 16 amino acids. The DNA of the CDR3 is TGTGCCAGCAGCTGGACCGGGACAGGATTCTCCTACGAGCAGTACTTC. Translating it yields CASSWTGTGFSYEQYF.

Here the CDR3 DNA reads TGCGCCAGCAGCCAAGATAATCAGGCAGCTTGGTATGGCTACACCTTC. Protein product: CASSQDNQAAWYGYTF. The rearrangement links TRBV4-3 to TRBJ1-2; D gene uncertain. Between the trimmed V and J ends, which lost 0 bases and 5 bases, there was a span of 16 bases. The CDR3 sequence is 16 residues long. CDR1 and CDR2 from the germline V gene are LGHNA and YSLEER.

This clone has more than one count but fewer than ten. The rearrangement joins TRBV11-2 to TRBJ2-5, with TRBD1 matching 10 bases. The germline V gene has CDR1 SGHAT and CDR2 FQNNGV. V was pared by 1 base and J by 7 bases, with 12 bases of the junction left unmatched. This CDR3 has 17 residues. CDR3 loop: CASSLARRDRGQGTQYF. The CDR3 nucleotides read TGTGCCAGCAGCTTAGCACGCCGGGACAGGGGACAGGGGACCCAGTACTTC.

The chain employs TRBV3-1 (or the pseudogene TRBV3-2) and TRBJ1-2; D is unclear. Trimming stripped 7 bases from V and 2 bases from J, with 14 bases between. The CDR3 runs to 14 residues. Germline V gene data show CDR1 as LGHDT and CDR2 as YNNKEL (reference sequence). Here the CDR3 reads CASTGFSTNYGYTF. The CDR3 nucleotides read TGTGCCAGCACAGGTTTTTCGACGAACTATGGCTACACCTTC.

The CDR3 reads CASNPGQGAFF. DNA of the CDR3: TGTGCCAGCAACCCAGGACAGGGAGCTTTCTTT. The chain couples TRBV6-2 or TRBV6-3 to TRBJ1-1, with 8 bases that match TRBD1. The CDR3 has 11 amino acids. Germline V gene lookup returns CDR1 MNHEY and CDR2 SVGEGT. After removal of 7 bases from V and 10 bases from J, the junction contained 5 bases not matched to a gene.

This chain links TRBV5-6 with TRBJ1-2; 7 bases map to TRBD1. V dropped 4 bases and J dropped 4; count of bases not matched to a gene: 10. CDR1 and CDR2 from the germline V gene are SGHDT and YYEEEE. The CDR3 runs 15 residues. The chain's CDR3 is CASSRMTGSAYGYTF. Written as DNA, the CDR3 is TGTGCCAGCAGCAGAATGACAGGGAGTGCCTATGGCTACACCTTC. Combining the CDR3 with reference TRBV5-6 and TRBJ1-2 gives the whole variable domain DAGVTQSPTHLIKTRGQQVTLRCSPKSGHDTVSWYQQALGQGPQFIFQYYEEEERQRGNFPDRFSGHQFPNYSSELNVNALLLGDSALYLCASSRMTGSAYGYTFGSGTRLTVV.

The V gene is TRBV27, the J gene TRBJ1-4; tentative D call: TRBD1 (5 bases). CDR3 length equals 14 residues. Between the trimmed V and J ends, which lost 2 bases and 6 bases, there was a span of 10 bases. Germline V gene data show CDR1 as MNHEY and CDR2 as SMNVEV (reference sequence). The CDR3 DNA sequence: TGTGCCAGCAGTTTACACAGGCTCCATGAAAAACTGTTTTTT. Its protein product is CASSLHRLHEKLFF.

The table lists this clone with a count of one. V usage is TRBV6-5 and J usage is TRBJ2-3; TRBD2 agrees at 7 bases. Per germline, CDR1 MNHEY and CDR2 SVGAGI. V was clipped by 10 bases and J by 4 bases; unmatched bases: 8. The CDR3 runs 13 residues. CDR3 nucleotides: TGTGCCACCGGGGGGAGGGCCCCAGATACGCAGTATTTT. This gives the protein CATGGRAPDTQYF.

This clone was observed a single time. The chain employs TRBV5-1 and TRBJ1-1; 9 bases line up with TRBD1. The CDR3 has 15 residues. The germline CDR1 and CDR2 sequences are SGHRS and YFSETQ. The V and J ends lost 4 bases and 1 base, in that order; junction bases with no gene match: 5. The CDR3 coding sequence is TGCGCCAGCAGCGACGGGACAGGGAGGAACACTGAAGCTTTCTTT. Its protein product is CASSDGTGRNTEAFF.

The chain carries TRBV3-1 (or the pseudogene TRBV3-2) and TRBJ1-2; no firm D call. The V gene lost 1 base and the J gene lost 6 bases, with 6 bases spanning the gap. The CDR3 length is 12 residues. CDR1 and CDR2 from the germline V gene are LGHDT and YNNKEL (reference sequence). The CDR3 spells CASSQGLDGYTF. As DNA, the CDR3 is TGTGCCAGCAGCCAAGGATTAGATGGCTACACCTTC.

This clone was picked up a small number of times. The chain is built from TRBV2 and TRBJ1-5; 11 bases agree with TRBD1. The CDR3 contains 14 residues. Trimming removed 8 bases from V and 6 bases from J; junction bases left unmatched: 6. The germline CDR1 and CDR2 sequences are SNHLY and FYNNEI. The CDR3 loop reads CASLGQGAGQPQHF. As DNA, the CDR3 is TGTGCCAGCCTTGGACAGGGGGCGGGTCAGCCCCAGCATTTT.

This clone counts as medium-sized (0.01 to 0.1%). CDR3 residues: CAISDTGAGLEGYTF. CDR3 nucleotides: TGTGCCATCAGTGACACTGGTGCAGGGCTTGAAGGCTACACCTTC. V usage is TRBV10-3 and J usage is TRBJ1-2; a weak D match, TRBD1 (5 bases). With 3 bases removed from V and 8 bases from J, the gap between germline ends came to 19 bases. CDR3 size: 15 residues. Looked up from germline, CDR1 is ENHRY and CDR2 is SYGVKD.

The CDR3 loop reads CAWSVWQNNQPQHF. As DNA, the CDR3 is TGTGCCTGGAGTGTTTGGCAGAACAATCAGCCCCAGCATTTT. V is TRBV30 and J is TRBJ1-5, with D unclear. Germline V gives CDR1 GTSNPN, CDR2 SVGIG (reference sequence). The CDR3 is 14 residues long. The V end lost 0 bases, the J end lost 3 bases, and 9 bases lay between the germline ends.

In its sample, this clone was seen a few times. The chain is built from TRBV12-3 or TRBV12-4 and TRBJ1-1, with D possibly being TRBD1 (5 bases). The germline V and J ends were trimmed by 11 bases and 0 bases, with 13 bases remaining between them. This CDR3 spans 13 amino acids. The CDR3 region has the DNA TGTGCCGGGGCTAAGGGGATGAACACTGAAGCTTTCTTT. Residues: CAGAKGMNTEAFF.

This rearrangement joins TRBV20-1 to TRBJ2-5; D possibly corresponds to TRBD2 (5 bases). Germline CDR1 is DFQATT and CDR2 is SNEGSKA (reference sequence). V lost 3 bases and J lost 4, with 15 bases in between. The CDR3 runs to 14 residues. The CDR3 nucleotides read TGCAGTGCTAGTGGGCTCCGGGAACTAGAGACCCAGTACTTC. Amino acids: CSASGLRELETQYF.

The chain carries TRBV5-4 and TRBJ2-7; 8 nucleotides agree with TRBD1. CDR3 length equals 14 residues. Per germline, CDR1 SGHNT and CDR2 YYREEE (reference sequence). V gave up 5 bases and J gave up 1 base; unmatched junction bases: 5. CDR3 in amino acids: CASRLDRGSYEQYF. CDR3 DNA: TGTGCCAGCAGATTAGACAGGGGATCCTACGAGCAGTACTTC.

The chain combines TRBV19 with TRBJ1-1, with D possibly matching TRBD1 (6 bases). The CDR3 spans 13 residues. V dropped 5 bases and J dropped 5 bases, with 12 bases sitting between them. The V gene's germline CDR1 is LNHDA and CDR2 SQIVND (reference sequence). CDR3 protein: CASSPQGLTEAFF. The CDR3 DNA reads as TGTGCCAGTAGTCCACAGGGTTTGACTGAAGCTTTCTTT. Supplemented by reference TRBV19 and TRBJ1-1, the full variable domain reads DGGITQSPKYLFRKEGQNVTLSCEQNLNHDAMYWYRQDPGQGLRLIYYSQIVNDFQKGDIAEGYSVSREKKESFPLTVTSAQKNPTAFYLCASSPQGLTEAFFGQGTRLTVV.

The chain carries TRBV5-1 and TRBJ2-1; possible D gene TRBD1, 6 bases. The CDR3 contains 16 residues. Germline V gene sequence: CDR1 SGHRS, CDR2 YFSETQ. V lost 3 bases and J lost 1, with 14 bases in between. CDR3 region: CASSSNRVLSYNEQFF. Here the CDR3 DNA reads TGCGCCAGCAGCTCCAACAGGGTTCTATCCTACAATGAGCAGTTCTTC.